These 22 T cell receptor beta chains were all obtained from the same sample, sequenced in a study of glioma-infiltrating T cells after dendritic cell vaccination. Only in-frame clones appear in the TCRdb table, and some are missing; sequencing was by immunoSEQ multiplex PCR. The table includes about 73,000 clones, approximately 80% detected once. Source: blood, taken before dendritic cell vaccination. These receptors came from a human donor with glioblastoma.

This clone is termed medium-sized. The rearrangement uses TRBV2 and TRBJ2-2; TRBD1 agrees at 9 bases. V gave up 4 bases and J gave up 4 bases; unmatched junction bases: 7. CDR3 size: 16 residues. Germline V gene sequence: CDR1 SNHLY, CDR2 FYNNEI. CDR3 loop: CASSGAGTGSTGELFF. The CDR3, as DNA: TGTGCCAGCAGTGGGGCCGGGACAGGGAGCACCGGGGAGCTGTTTTTT.

The rearrangement links TRBV2 to TRBJ1-1; 10 bases are shared with TRBD1. The junction had 4 bases not matched to a gene; V was cut back by 6 bases and J by 0 bases. Germline loops: CDR1 SNHLY, CDR2 FYNNEI. There are 15 residues in the CDR3. The CDR3 DNA is TGTGCCAGCAGGGGACAGGGGCTCATGAACACTGAAGCTTTCTTT. Translation: CASRGQGLMNTEAFF.

The chain joins TRBV19 to TRBJ2-7, with D possibly matching TRBD2 (6 bases). The CDR3 sequence is 15 residues long. In germline, CDR1 is LNHDA, CDR2 SQIVND (reference sequence). The V gene lost 6 bases and the J gene lost 2 bases, with 17 bases spanning the gap. CDR3 loop: CASSDTGRGAYEQYV. The CDR3 DNA reads TGTGCCAGTAGCGATACTGGGCGGGGCGCCTACGAGCAGTACGTC.

This chain links TRBV5-6 with TRBJ2-3; 11 positions match TRBD2. Germline V CDR1 and CDR2: SGHDT, YYEEEE. The CDR3 extends over 17 amino acids. V dropped 3 bases and J dropped 0; count of bases not matched to a gene: 6. CDR3 in DNA: TGTGCCAGCAGCTACCGGGTAGCGGGGGGGAGCACAGATACGCAGTATTTT. Amino acids: CASSYRVAGGSTDTQYF. The complete variable domain, with remaining parts taken from reference TRBV5-6 and TRBJ2-3, reads DAGVTQSPTHLIKTRGQQVTLRCSPKSGHDTVSWYQQALGQGPQFIFQYYEEEERQRGNFPDRFSGHQFPNYSSELNVNALLLGDSALYLCASSYRVAGGSTDTQYFGPGTRLTVL.

The chain carries TRBV12-2 and TRBJ2-7; the table's TRBD1 call for D was not verified on the DNA. TRBV12-2 constitutes a pseudogene. The CDR3 loop spans 16 amino acids. The CDR3 protein is CASRCARDRGPYEQYF. CDR3 DNA: TGTGCAAGTCGCTGCGCCCGGGACAGGGGACCCTACGAGCAGTACTTC.

This clone has a count of ten or more. This chain joins TRBV6-6 and TRBJ2-7; D unresolved. Trimming stripped 5 bases from V and 6 bases from J, with 8 bases between. This CDR3 has 11 residues. The germline gives CDR1 MNHNY, CDR2 SVGAGI (reference sequence). In DNA, the CDR3 is TGTGCCAGCAGTCACTACTCCGAGCAGTACTTC. Encoded protein: CASSHYSEQYF.

The V and J genes are TRBV5-1 and TRBJ2-2, with 12 bases fitting TRBD2. This CDR3 is 19 amino acids long. Unmatched junction bases numbered 9, after V lost 0 bases and J lost 3 bases. Germline V gene data show CDR1 as SGHRS and CDR2 as YFSETQ. The CDR3 spells CASSLAATSGSSYTGELFF. The CDR3 DNA is TGCGCCAGCAGCTTGGCCGCGACTAGCGGGAGTTCGTACACCGGGGAGCTGTTTTTT.

This clone was seen just once. V usage is TRBV7-9 and J usage is TRBJ1-2, with TRBD1 matching 7 bases. Per the germline V gene, CDR1 is SEHNR and CDR2 is FQNEAQ (reference sequence). There are 15 residues in the CDR3. V lost 6 bases and J lost 4; bases outside the gene matches: 11. CDR3 loop: CASSRGGMRSYGYTF. DNA of the CDR3: TGTGCCAGCAGTCGAGGGGGCATGCGAAGCTATGGCTACACCTTC. Full variable domain (remainder filled in from reference TRBV7-9 and TRBJ1-2): DTGVSQNPRHKITKRGQNVTFRCDPISEHNRLYWYRQTLGQGPEFLTYFQNEAQLEKSRLLSDRFSAERPKGSFSTLEIQRTEQGDSAMYLCASSRGGMRSYGYTFGSGTRLTVV.

This chain joins TRBV11-2 and TRBJ2-1; TRBD2 matches at 12 bases. The germline V gene encodes CDR1 SGHAT and CDR2 FQNNGV. CDR3 length: 17 residues. V lost 7 bases, J lost 1 base, and 8 bases stayed unmatched. CDR3 residues: CASTPGLAGTSYNEQFF. Written as DNA, the CDR3 is TGTGCCAGCACCCCAGGACTAGCGGGGACTTCCTACAATGAGCAGTTCTTC.

The rearrangement joins TRBV6-6 to TRBJ1-2, with unresolved D. The CDR3 contains 15 residues. Germline CDR1 and CDR2: MNHNY and SVGAGI (reference sequence). Trimming took off 5 bases at V and 7 bases at J, with 20 bases between the two ends. The CDR3: CASSNFERSFAGYTF. CDR3 DNA sequence: TGTGCCAGCAGTAATTTTGAGCGATCTTTCGCTGGCTACACCTTC.

Only a few counts were recorded for this clone. The CDR3 protein is CASSILGGSNYGYTF. In DNA form, the CDR3 reads TGTGCCAGTAGTATTTTGGGGGGAAGTAACTATGGCTACACCTTC. The V gene is TRBV19, the J gene TRBJ1-2; D might be TRBD1 (5 bases). This CDR3 region has 15 residues. Germline V lookup: CDR1 LNHDA, CDR2 SQIVND (reference sequence). V shed 3 bases and J shed 1 base, with 12 bases lying between them.

The chain uses TRBV6-1 and TRBJ2-1, with D possibly TRBD1 on 6 matching bases. Trimming pared 2 bases from V and 2 bases from J, leaving 10 bases between. This CDR3 has 15 residues. CDR1 is MNHNS and CDR2 is SASEGT in the germline V gene. The CDR3 sequence is CASSESTGTYNEQFF. CDR3 DNA sequence: TGTGCCAGCAGTGAAAGCACAGGGACCTACAATGAGCAGTTCTTC.

The chain has TRBV19 and TRBJ2-3; 9 bases are a match to TRBD1. Germline V lookup: CDR1 LNHDA, CDR2 SQIVND (reference sequence). J gave up 5 bases and V 5 bases, and 8 bases lay outside the gene matches. CDR3 length equals 15 residues. The CDR3 coding sequence is TGTGCCAGTAGTGTACAGGGACAGGGAAAAGATACGCAGTATTTT. Amino acid sequence: CASSVQGQGKDTQYF. The full variable domain, with the rest looked up from reference TRBV19 and TRBJ2-3, is DGGITQSPKYLFRKEGQNVTLSCEQNLNHDAMYWYRQDPGQGLRLIYYSQIVNDFQKGDIAEGYSVSREKKESFPLTVTSAQKNPTAFYLCASSVQGQGKDTQYFGPGTRLTVL.

V usage is TRBV6-6 and J usage is TRBJ2-7; 9 bases agree with TRBD2. The CDR3 length is 15 residues. The germline V gene has CDR1 MNHNY and CDR2 SVGAGI (reference sequence). V lost 4 bases to trimming and J lost 3 bases; unmatched junction nucleotides: 7. The CDR3 spells CASSSPGLAFYEQYV. CDR3 DNA sequence: TGTGCCAGCAGTTCACCGGGACTAGCTTTCTACGAGCAGTACGTC.

The V gene is TRBV19, the J gene TRBJ2-5; the match to TRBD1 covers 10 bases. J lost 1 base, V lost 4 bases, and 9 bases had no gene match. CDR3 size: 17 residues. In germline, CDR1 is LNHDA, CDR2 SQIVND (reference sequence). The chain's CDR3 is CASSRTGGSSGQETQYF. Written as DNA, the CDR3 is TGTGCCAGTAGTAGGACAGGGGGTTCGTCTGGCCAAGAGACCCAGTACTTC.

The gene calls are TRBV27 and TRBJ1-1, with 7 nucleotides matching TRBD1. Germline V CDR1 and CDR2: MNHEY, SMNVEV (reference sequence). V was pared by 6 bases and J by 11 bases, with 15 bases of the junction left unmatched. This CDR3 spans 14 amino acids. Here the CDR3 DNA reads TGTGCCAGCAGGAGACAGGGTACAGATAGCGGTGCTTTCTTT. It is translated as CASRRQGTDSGAFF.

This rearrangement joins TRBV5-1 to TRBJ2-7; 12 nucleotides match TRBD1. With V trimmed by 2 bases and J by 2 bases, 8 bases remained unmatched. CDR3 size: 17 residues. Germline assignment: CDR1 SGHRS and CDR2 YFSETQ. CDR3 protein: CASSFGTGGFSTYEQYF. CDR3 sequence (DNA): TGCGCCAGCAGCTTCGGGACAGGGGGCTTTTCTACCTACGAGCAGTACTTC.

This chain connects TRBV5-4 to TRBJ2-5; 10 positions agree with TRBD1. J lost 1 base, V lost 4 bases, and 10 bases had no gene match. The CDR3 runs 17 residues. Germline V CDR1 and CDR2: SGHNT, YYREEE (reference sequence). In DNA form, the CDR3 reads TGTGCCAGCAGCCCCGGACAGGGGGGCCCCCCCCAAGAGACCCAGTACTTC. As protein: CASSPGQGGPPQETQYF.

The chain is built from TRBV6-5 and TRBJ1-3; D not certain. CDR1 is MNHEY, CDR2 SVGAGI, per germline. Trimming cost V 2 bases and J 4 bases, with 9 bases left between them. This CDR3 region has 14 residues. The CDR3 reads CASSYTRLGNTIYF. The CDR3 DNA is TGTGCCAGCAGTTACACGCGACTGGGAAACACCATATATTTT.

For this clone: One end of the junction does not line up with germline, which may come from a read error. J is TRBJ2-7 and V is TRBV5-6; 8 positions match TRBD2. The CDR3 extends over 16 amino acids. The germline gives CDR1 SGHDT, CDR2 YYEEEE. This chain's CDR3 is CAGSWPSTGGRNEQYF. The CDR3 DNA reads as TGTGCCGGCAGCTGGCCCTCTACGGGGGGGCGCAACGAGCAGTACTTC. Complete variable domain (other parts from reference TRBV5-6 and TRBJ2-7): DAGVTQSPTHLIKTRGQQVTLRCSPKSGHDTVSWYQQALGQGPQFIFQYYEEEERQRGNFPDRFSGHQFPNYSSELNVNALLLGDSALYLCAGSWPSTGGRNEQYFGPGTRLTVT.

This clone occurred a few times. The genes are TRBV7-8 and TRBJ1-1; D not certain. V dropped 1 base and J dropped 1 base, with 19 bases sitting between them. Per germline, CDR1 SGHVS and CDR2 FQNEAQ. The CDR3 has 18 residues. The chain's CDR3 is CASSLVLGDYMENTEAFF. CDR3 sequence (DNA): TGTGCCAGCAGCTTAGTCCTCGGGGATTACATGGAGAACACTGAAGCTTTCTTT.

V usage is TRBV14 and J usage is TRBJ2-5; 8 bases fit TRBD2. The CDR3 is made up of 16 amino acids. Germline V gene sequence: CDR1 SGHDN, CDR2 FVKESK. J lost 4 bases, V lost 4 bases, and 11 bases had no gene match. The CDR3 is CASSPRTSSGGETQYF. The CDR3 nucleotides are TGTGCCAGCAGCCCCCGGACTAGCTCGGGCGGAGAGACCCAGTACTTC.